This section outlines one TCR beta chain sequence together with its context. This sample is drawn from a study of blood T cell repertoires in COVID-19. Turning to the study itself: T cells, B-cell-depleted T cells, or PBMCs provided the cDNA or gDNA that served as material.

Per the authors' pipeline: Estimates of nucleated cell counts were drawn from the amplification of reference gene primers. Only in-frame clones appear in the TCRdb table, and some are missing; sequencing was by immunoSEQ multiplex PCR. That table furnishes V, J and clone size, whereas the DNA furnished D and trimming. Seen here are a few hundred thousand clones, about 90% observed once, and the top ten hold around 5.9%. In germline, CDR1 is SGDLS, CDR2 YYNGEE. V lost 3 bases and J 5 bases, leaving 11 bases between the germline ends. This CDR3 region has 13 residues. The age range of participants was about 18 to 100 years, with residence in about two dozen US areas. Participant-given clinical history determined each cohort assignment.

The receptor's source is a woman aged 25 to 39 who had recovered from COVID-19. This rearrangement joins TRBV9 to TRBJ2-5, with D tentatively TRBD2 (6 bases). Sequencing was performed on PBMCs or T cells enriched from blood (not recorded which). CDR3 sequence reads: CASSEGGAETQYF. CDR3 coding DNA: TGTGCCAGCAGCGAAGGAGGGGCCGAGACCCAGTACTTC.